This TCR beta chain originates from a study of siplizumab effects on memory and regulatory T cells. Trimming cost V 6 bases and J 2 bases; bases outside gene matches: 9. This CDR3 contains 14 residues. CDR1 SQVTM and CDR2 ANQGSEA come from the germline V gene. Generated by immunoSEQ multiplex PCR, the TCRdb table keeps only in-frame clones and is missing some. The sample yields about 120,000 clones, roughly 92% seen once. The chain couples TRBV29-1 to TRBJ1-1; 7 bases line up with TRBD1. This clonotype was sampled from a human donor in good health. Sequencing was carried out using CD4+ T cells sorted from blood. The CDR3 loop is CSVNGRQGNTEAFF. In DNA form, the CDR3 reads TGCAGCGTAAACGGACGACAGGGTAACACTGAAGCTTTCTTT.